The present T cell receptor (beta chain) was sequenced within a study of regulatory T cells in long-lasting Graves disease. This clonotype was detected a few times. Antigen unknown. This sample's time point: persistent/refractory GD, antithyroid drugs over 5 years with positive TRAb. Following extraction of RNA from PBMCs, that RNA was used to make the TCR library. Whole-study findings and limits: TRBV28, TRBJ1-2 and TRBJ2-5 emerged as the favored segments in persistent disease. Graves' patients with persistent disease showed TCR diversity lower than patients newly diagnosed.

Combining iRepertoire HTBI primers with Arm-PCR of CDR3 regions, the authors built TCR beta libraries. TCRdb called the multiplex PCR reads again in MiXCR, with one record for every CDR3 protein. The repertoire holds about 470,000 distinct CDR3 sequences, with less than 25% as singletons. Germline-derived CDR1 and CDR2 are KGHDR and SFDVKD. Trimming removed 8 bases at V and 5 bases at J, with 17 bases between. The CDR3 extends over 15 amino acids. V gene TRBV24-1 combines with J gene TRBJ2-2; tentatively, D is TRBD1 or TRBD2 (6 bases each). Sequencing was performed on peripheral blood mononuclear cells (PBMCs), taken when the disease was refractory, from a patient treated with antithyroid drugs. The TCR sequence derives from a female donor with Graves disease. The CDR3 sequence is CATNPGAKGTGELFF. CDR3 bases: TGTGCCACCAATCCGGGGGCAAAGGGTACCGGGGAGCTGTTTTTT.